These T cell receptor beta chains were read from a single sample in a study of cytomegalovirus exposure and HLA in healthy donors. The protocol was immunoSEQ multiplex PCR, while the TCRdb copy is restricted to in-frame clones and leaves out a portion. The sample gives 130,000 or so clones, less than 85% of which show up once; roughly 2% is in the top ten. The sequencing sample was made of PBMCs. All receptors derive from a woman aged 35 to 49 in good health and CMV-seropositive. The CDR3 runs from the conserved cysteine through the conserved F or W. D genes are given only for firm matches. Clone size, where shown, is once, few, many, or a class for clones that have expanded.

>-|TRBD1|TRBV9|TRBJ2-1
CASSATGTGDYNEQFF
TGTGCCAGCAGCGCGACCGGGACAGGGGACTACAATGAGCAGTTCTTC
>-|-|TRBV20-1|TRBJ2-1
CIGGLDNEQFF
TGCATTGGCGGGCTGGACAATGAGCAGTTCTTC
>-|-|TRBV27|TRBJ1-1
CASSLSRAGQNTEAFF
TGTGCCAGCAGTTTATCCAGGGCAGGGCAGAACACTGAAGCTTTCTTT
>few|-|TRBV2|TRBJ1-4
CATAGAKYNEKLFF
TGTGCCACAGCAGGGGCCAAGTATAATGAAAAACTGTTTTTT
>-|-|TRBV6-5|TRBJ1-5
CASSYDSYNQPQHF
TGTGCCAGCAGTTACGACAGCTACAATCAGCCCCAGCATTTT
>-|-|TRBV5-1|TRBJ2-6
CASSLSGDGANVLTF
TGCGCCAGCAGCTTGTCGGGGGATGGGGCCAACGTCCTGACTTTC
>-|-|TRBV7-2|TRBJ2-1
CASSLVGGGIDEQFF
TGTGCCAGCAGCTTAGTAGGAGGTGGAATTGATGAGCAGTTCTTC
>-|TRBD2|TRBV11-2|TRBJ2-7
CASSSPTRGDEQYF
TGTGCCAGCAGCTCCCCTACGCGGGGGGACGAGCAGTACTTC
>-|TRBD1|TRBV10-1|TRBJ1-6
CARIGTGFGNSPLHF
TGCGCCAGGATAGGGACAGGGTTCGGGAATTCACCCCTCCACTTT
>-|TRBD2|TRBV2|TRBJ2-1
CASSAAGGRYNEQFF
TGTGCCTCCTCGGCAGCGGGAGGGAGATACAATGAGCAGTTCTTC
>-|-|TRBV7-6|TRBJ2-3
CASKREAGITDTQYF
TGTGCCAGCAAACGAGAGGCGGGAATCACAGATACGCAGTATTTT
>-|TRBD1|TRBV29-1|TRBJ2-3
CSEPPGTGFDTQYF
TGCAGCGAGCCTCCTGGGACAGGGTTCGATACGCAGTATTTT
>-|TRBD1|TRBV7-9|TRBJ2-2
CASSPWTGVTGELFF
TGTGCCAGCAGCCCGTGGACAGGGGTCACCGGGGAGCTGTTTTTT
>-|-|TRBV5-1|TRBJ1-6
CASSSTSGKRHSPLHF
TGCGCCAGCAGCTCAACCTCAGGAAAACGACATTCACCCCTCCACTTT
>-|-|TRBV28|TRBJ2-1
CASRDSARRNEQLF
TGTGCCAGCAGAGACTCTGCCCGTCGGAATGAGCAGCTCTTC
>once|TRBD1|TRBV28|TRBJ1-2
CASSPPHRGIDGYTF
TGTGCCAGCAGTCCCCCCCACAGGGGAATTGATGGCTACACCTTC
>-|TRBD1|TRBV5-6|TRBJ1-4
CASSFGTGGNEKLFF
TGTGCCAGCAGCTTCGGGACAGGGGGTAATGAAAAACTGTTTTTT
>-|-|TRBV6-1|TRBJ1-5
CASSATGTSGNQPQHF
TGTGCCAGCAGTGCTACAGGTACCTCCGGCAATCAGCCCCAGCATTTT
>-|-|TRBV28|TRBJ1-2
CATLDLANYGYTF
TGTGCCACCTTAGACCTAGCTAACTATGGCTACACCTTC
>-|TRBD1|TRBV5-1|TRBJ2-2
CASSLQGQNTGELFF
TGCGCCAGCAGCTTGCAGGGACAGAATACCGGGGAGCTGTTTTTT
>-|TRBD2|TRBV28|TRBJ2-3
CARTRTSGVTDTQYF
TGTGCCAGGACCCGGACTAGCGGGGTTACAGATACGCAGTATTTT
>once|-|TRBV19|TRBJ2-3
CASSSNSGGTQYF
TGTGCCAGTAGTAGTAACTCGGGGGGCACGCAGTATTTT
>-|-|TRBV10-2|TRBJ2-3
CASSGADTQYF
TGCGCCAGCAGTGGAGCAGATACGCAGTATTTT
>few|-|TRBV15|TRBJ2-2
CATSRGGLVYTGELFF
TGTGCCACCAGCAGAGGCGGCCTAGTTTACACCGGGGAGCTGTTTTTT
>-|TRBD2|TRBV9|TRBJ2-7
CASSARGSGTLLEQYF
TGTGCCAGCAGCGCGAGGGGTAGCGGGACCCTCCTTGAGCAGTACTTC
>once|TRBD2|TRBV27|TRBJ2-7
CASSLSGRFGGGSYEQYF
TGTGCCAGCAGTTTATCGGGGCGCTTTGGGGGGGGATCCTACGAGCAGTACTTC
>-|-|TRBV30|TRBJ1-4
CAWSLNRIQANEKLFF
TGTGCCTGGAGTCTTAACCGGATCCAGGCTAATGAAAAACTGTTTTTT
>-|-|TRBV18|TRBJ2-7
CASSPLGDSGEQYF
TGTGCCAGCTCACCCCTCGGAGATAGCGGTGAGCAGTACTTC
>few|-|TRBV18|TRBJ1-1
CASSRQGASTEAFF
TGTGCCAGCTCACGGCAGGGCGCTAGTACTGAAGCTTTCTTT
>-|-|TRBV5-1|TRBJ2-7
CASTLSGSYEQYF
TGCGCCAGCACCCTCTCTGGCAGCTACGAGCAGTACTTC
>few|-|TRBV5-4|TRBJ1-1
CASSPSLNTEAFF
TGTGCCAGCAGCCCCTCCCTGAACACTGAAGCTTTCTTT
>-|-|TRBV6-1|TRBJ1-2
CATYSGYGYTF
TGTGCCACCTACTCGGGGTATGGCTACACCTTC
>-|TRBD1|TRBV5-5|TRBJ1-5
CASSWGQSSNQPQHF
TGTGCCAGCAGCTGGGGACAGAGTAGCAATCAGCCCCAGCATTTT
>once|TRBD1|TRBV5-1|TRBJ1-4
CASSSSGDRRFNEKLFF
TGCGCCAGCAGCTCCTCAGGGGACAGACGATTTAATGAAAAACTGTTTTTT
>-|-|TRBV11-2|TRBJ2-7
CASSSSYEQYF
TGTGCCAGCAGCTCATCCTACGAGCAGTACTTC
>-|-|TRBV27|TRBJ1-6
CASSFWPGAKGSPLHF
TGTGCCAGCAGTTTTTGGCCAGGGGCTAAGGGTTCACCCCTCCACTTT
>-|TRBD2|TRBV18|TRBJ2-3
CASSLRTSGSSTDTQYF
TGTGCCAGCTCACTCAGGACTAGCGGGTCTAGCACAGATACGCAGTATTTT
>-|-|TRBV18|TRBJ2-1
CASSSAGTRSRYEQFF
TGTGCCAGCTCATCGGCCGGGACTCGGTCGAGGTATGAGCAGTTCTTC
>-|TRBD1|TRBV28|TRBJ2-3
CASSAGGSTDTQYF
TGTGCCAGCAGTGCAGGGGGAAGCACAGATACGCAGTATTTT
>few|TRBD1|TRBV7-7|TRBJ1-1
CASSLDRGTEAFF
TGTGCCAGCAGCTTAGACAGGGGGACTGAAGCTTTCTTT